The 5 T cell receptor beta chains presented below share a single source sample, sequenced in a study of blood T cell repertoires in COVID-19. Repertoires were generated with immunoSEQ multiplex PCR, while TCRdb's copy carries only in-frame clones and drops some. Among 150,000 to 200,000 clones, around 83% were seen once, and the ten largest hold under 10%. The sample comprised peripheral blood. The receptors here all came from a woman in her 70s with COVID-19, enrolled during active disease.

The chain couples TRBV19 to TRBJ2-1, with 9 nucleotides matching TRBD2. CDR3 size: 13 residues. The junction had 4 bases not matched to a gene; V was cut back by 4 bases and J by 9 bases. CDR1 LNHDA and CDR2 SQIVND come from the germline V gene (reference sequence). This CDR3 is CASSSLAGLEQFF. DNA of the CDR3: TGTGCCAGTAGTAGCCTAGCGGGACTTGAGCAGTTCTTC. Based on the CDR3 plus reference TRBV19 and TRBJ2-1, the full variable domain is DGGITQSPKYLFRKEGQNVTLSCEQNLNHDAMYWYRQDPGQGLRLIYYSQIVNDFQKGDIAEGYSVSREKKESFPLTVTSAQKNPTAFYLCASSSLAGLEQFFGPGTRLTVL.

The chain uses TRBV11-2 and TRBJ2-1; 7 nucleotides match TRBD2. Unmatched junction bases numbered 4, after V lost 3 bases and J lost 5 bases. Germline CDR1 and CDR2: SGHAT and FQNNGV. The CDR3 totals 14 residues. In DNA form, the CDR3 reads TGTGCCAGCAGCTTCACTAGCGAACACAATGAGCAGTTCTTC. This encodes CASSFTSEHNEQFF. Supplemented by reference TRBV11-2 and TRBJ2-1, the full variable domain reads EAGVAQSPRYKIIEKRQSVAFWCNPISGHATLYWYQQILGQGPKLLIQFQNNGVVDDSQLPKDRFSAERLKGVDSTLKIQPAKLEDSAVYLCASSFTSEHNEQFFGPGTRLTVL.

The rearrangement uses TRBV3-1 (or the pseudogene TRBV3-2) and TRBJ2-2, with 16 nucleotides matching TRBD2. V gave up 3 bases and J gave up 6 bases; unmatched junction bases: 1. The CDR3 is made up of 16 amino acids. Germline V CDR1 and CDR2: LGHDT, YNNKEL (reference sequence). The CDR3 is CASSQGLAGGPGELFF. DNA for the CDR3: TGTGCCAGCAGCCAGGGACTAGCGGGAGGGCCCGGGGAGCTGTTTTTT.

CDR3 in amino acids: CASSLSTPSNTGELFF. For the CDR3, the DNA is TGTGCCAGCAGTTTGTCTACTCCATCGAACACCGGGGAGCTGTTTTTT. The gene calls are TRBV28 and TRBJ2-2; D is unclear. The ends were cut back, 3 bases at V and 0 bases at J, with 11 bases in the middle. CDR1 MDHEN and CDR2 SYDVKM come from the germline V gene. The CDR3 sequence is 16 residues long.

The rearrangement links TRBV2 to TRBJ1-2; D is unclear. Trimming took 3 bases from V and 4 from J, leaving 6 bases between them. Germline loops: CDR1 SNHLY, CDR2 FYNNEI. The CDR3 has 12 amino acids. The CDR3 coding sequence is TGTGCCAGCAGTGATACTCTCTATGGCTACACCTTC. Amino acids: CASSDTLYGYTF.